These T cell receptor beta chains were read from a single sample in a study of blood T cell repertoires in COVID-19. Libraries were prepared by immunoSEQ multiplex PCR; TCRdb keeps only in-frame clonotypes and omits some of them. The sample has about 150,000 clones; 84% are singletons. The sample comprised peripheral blood. Receptors originate from a man under 40 with COVID-19, enrolled during active disease. Each CDR3 is given with its conserved first and last residue. D genes are given only for firm matches. Clone size is given for some rows only: seen once, a few or many times, or a class if the clone is expanded.

clone size	V gene	J gene	D gene	CDR3 DNA	CDR3 protein
once	TRBV19	TRBJ2-7	-	TGTGCCAGTAGTATAGATCGAACGGGCGAGCAGTACTTC	CASSIDRTGEQYF
-	TRBV19	TRBJ2-7	TRBD2	TGTGCCAGTACCCGGGGGGGCAGGGTAGACGAGCAGTACTTC	CASTRGGRVDEQYF
-	TRBV10-1	TRBJ2-6	TRBD1	TGCGCCAGCAGCCCCACAGGGGCGGGGGCCAACGTCCTGACTTTC	CASSPTGAGANVLTF
-	TRBV6-5	TRBJ1-1	-	TGTGCCAGCAGTTACTCGGGGGGGAACACTGAAGCTTTCTTT	CASSYSGGNTEAFF
-	TRBV9	TRBJ2-1	-	TGTGCCAGCAGCCCGGTTGGTAACCATGAGCAGTTCTTC	CASSPVGNHEQFF
-	TRBV4-3	TRBJ2-4	TRBD1	TGCGCCAGCAGCCAGGACAGGGCCAAAAACATTCAGTACTTC	CASSQDRAKNIQYF
-	TRBV7-3	TRBJ2-2	-	TGTGCCAGCAGCTTATCCCCCAGCGGGAACACCGGGGAGCTGTTTTTT	CASSLSPSGNTGELFF
-	TRBV10-3	TRBJ1-2	TRBD1	TGTGCCATCCGCGAGGGGGCTGGCGGCTACACCTTC	CAIREGAGGYTF
once	TRBV10-3	TRBJ1-2	-	TGTGCCATCATGATTGCAGTTAACTATGGCTACACCTTC	CAIMIAVNYGYTF
many	TRBV25-1	TRBJ1-2	TRBD1	TGTGCCAGCAGTGAATGGACAGGGAGAGATGGCTACACCTTC	CASSEWTGRDGYTF
-	TRBV7-9	TRBJ2-7	-	TGTGCCAGCAGCTCCGGGTGGACTTACGAGCAGTACTTC	CASSSGWTYEQYF
once	TRBV7-6	TRBJ1-4	-	TGTGCCAGCAGCCCCCGGGGAGGCGAAAAACTGTTTTTT	CASSPRGGEKLFF
-	TRBV6-6	TRBJ2-7	-	TGTGCCAGCAGTTTTTCGGAGCGCCCCTACGAGCAGTACTTC	CASSFSERPYEQYF
-	TRBV27	TRBJ1-5	-	TGTGCCAGCAGTTACGCAGGGCCCAATCAGCCCCAGCATTTT	CASSYAGPNQPQHF
-	TRBV3-1/TRBV3-2	TRBJ2-3	-	TGTGCCAGCAGCCAAGGGCTGGCAGATACGCAGTATTTT	CASSQGLADTQYF
-	TRBV3-1/TRBV3-2	TRBJ2-2	-	TGTGCCAGCAGCCAACAGGTGAACACCGGGGAGCTGTTTTTT	CASSQQVNTGELFF
-	TRBV28	TRBJ1-6	TRBD1	TGTGCCAGCAGCCTGACAGGGGTGATAGGGTCACCCCTCCACTTT	CASSLTGVIGSPLHF
-	TRBV3-1/TRBV3-2	TRBJ1-2	-	TGTGCCAGCAGCCATAACAGCAACTATGGCTACACCTTC	CASSHNSNYGYTF
-	TRBV6-6	TRBJ2-1	TRBD1	TGTGCCAGCAGTTACCCGGACAGGGACGAGCAGTTCTTC	CASSYPDRDEQFF
-	TRBV7-9	TRBJ2-1	-	TGTGCCAGCAGCTTAACCCCTTTCGTAACGGGAGCAGCATACAATGAGCAGTTCTTC	CASSLTPFVTGAAYNEQFF
-	TRBV6-5	TRBJ2-5	TRBD2	TGTGCCACCGGGACTAGCGGGAGTTGGAGAGAGACCCAGTACTTC	CATGTSGSWRETQYF
-	TRBV9	TRBJ2-1	-	TGTGCCAGCAGCGCACCGGGACTGGGCTACAATGAGCAGTTCTTC	CASSAPGLGYNEQFF
-	TRBV10-1	TRBJ2-3	-	TGCGCCAGCAGTGACGGGCGGGATCACACAGATACGCAGTATTTT	CASSDGRDHTDTQYF
-	TRBV9	TRBJ2-3	TRBD1	TGTGCCAGCAGCGGCCACAGGGGGCCTAAACCCGATACGCAGTATTTT	CASSGHRGPKPDTQYF
-	TRBV25-1	TRBJ2-7	TRBD1	TGTGCCAGCAGTGACGGGACAGGGTTCTACGAGCAGTACTTC	CASSDGTGFYEQYF
-	TRBV3-1/TRBV3-2	TRBJ1-1	TRBD1	TGTGCCAGCAGGGAGACAGGGCTGAACACTGAAGCTTTCTTT	CASRETGLNTEAFF
few	TRBV2	TRBJ1-2	-	TGTGCCAGCACCACGTACAGGGCTTTCTATGGCTACACCTTC	CASTTYRAFYGYTF
-	TRBV18	TRBJ1-1	-	TGTGCCAGCTCACCACTTACGAATAGGGGAACTGAAGCTTTCTTT	CASSPLTNRGTEAFF
-	TRBV12-5	TRBJ1-1	-	TGTGCTAGTGGTTTACGGGACACTGAAGCTTTCTTT	CASGLRDTEAFF
-	TRBV14	TRBJ1-6	-	TGTGCCAGCAGCCCCAGGCTTAATTCACCCCTCCACTTT	CASSPRLNSPLHF
-	TRBV24-1	TRBJ2-1	TRBD2	TGTGCCACCAGTGTCGGGGGACTAGCGGGAGGGCGATACAATGAGCAGTTCTTC	CATSVGGLAGGRYNEQFF